One and the same sample provided the 13 T cell receptor beta chains below, sequenced in a study of high-grade serous ovarian cancer treatment subgroups. The assay was immunoSEQ multiplex PCR, and TCRdb's table has in-frame clones only and misses some. The table includes about 36,000 clones, about 80% detected once. The tumor samples were collected prior to definitive surgery or chemotherapy. The source material was tumor tissue. All receptors derive from a human donor with high-grade serous ovarian cancer.

The gene calls are TRBV19 and TRBJ2-7; either TRBD1 or TRBD2 may supply D (5 bases each). The ends were cut back, 7 bases at V and 0 bases at J, with 16 bases in the middle. There are 15 residues in the CDR3. The germline gives CDR1 LNHDA, CDR2 SQIVND (reference sequence). CDR3 region: CASTPGTDISYEQYF. Written as DNA, the CDR3 is TGTGCCAGTACGCCCGGGACCGATATCTCCTACGAGCAGTACTTC. The full variable domain, completed using reference TRBV19 and TRBJ2-7, is DGGITQSPKYLFRKEGQNVTLSCEQNLNHDAMYWYRQDPGQGLRLIYYSQIVNDFQKGDIAEGYSVSREKKESFPLTVTSAQKNPTAFYLCASTPGTDISYEQYFGPGTRLTVT.

The V call is TRBV5-8, the J call TRBJ1-2, with D unclear. Germline CDR1 and CDR2: SGHTS and YDEGEE. V shed 3 bases and J shed 4 bases, with 4 bases lying between them. This CDR3 has 11 amino acids. The CDR3 sequence is CASSSTYGYTF. The CDR3 nucleotides read TGTGCCAGCAGCTCAACCTATGGCTACACCTTC.

The chain joins TRBV19 to TRBJ1-5, with 7 bases aligning to TRBD1. Germline assignment: CDR1 LNHDA and CDR2 SQIVND (reference sequence). CDR3 length: 17 residues. V trimming: 4 bases; J trimming: 6 bases; junction bases outside the gene matches: 15. The CDR3 loop reads CASSTKPTGTSFQPQHF. The DNA for the CDR3 is TGTGCCAGTAGTACTAAACCGACAGGGACGAGCTTTCAGCCCCAGCATTTT.

The chain couples TRBV28 to TRBJ2-7; 12 bases fit TRBD2. CDR3 length: 18 amino acids. Unmatched junction bases numbered 13, after V lost 3 bases and J lost 4 bases. Germline CDR1 reads MDHEN; CDR2 reads SYDVKM. The CDR3 loop reads CASSLLTSGSRSEYEQYF. CDR3 coding DNA: TGTGCCAGCAGTTTGCTGACTAGCGGGAGTAGGTCCGAATACGAGCAGTACTTC.

The J gene is TRBJ2-3, the V gene TRBV7-3; TRBD1 might be the D (6 bases). The V end lost 5 bases, the J end lost 0 bases, and 15 bases lay between the germline ends. Germline-derived CDR1 and CDR2 are SGHTA and FQGTGA. The CDR3 loop spans 16 amino acids. The CDR3 reads CASSEGRDISTDTQYF. The CDR3 DNA reads TGTGCCAGCAGCGAGGGCCGGGACATCAGCACAGATACGCAGTATTTT. The full variable domain, its missing parts supplied by reference TRBV7-3 and TRBJ2-3, is GAGVSQTPSNKVTEKGKYVELRCDPISGHTALYWYRQSLGQGPEFLIYFQGTGAADDSGLPNDRFFAVRPEGSVSTLKIQRTERGDSAVYLCASSEGRDISTDTQYFGPGTRLTVL.

The CDR3 bases are TGTGCCAGCAGCTTGAGGCCAGCCGGCGAAGCTTTCTTT. This codes for CASSLRPAGEAFF. The chain recombines TRBV5-6 with TRBJ1-1; no definite D call. Trimming stripped 1 base from V and 8 bases from J, with 12 bases between. This CDR3 region has 13 residues. In germline, CDR1 is SGHDT, CDR2 YYEEEE.

The sample holds a few counts of this clone. The chain combines TRBV6-5 with TRBJ1-3, with no clear D. From germline, CDR1 is MNHEY and CDR2 SVGAGI. V was trimmed by 5 bases and J by 3 bases, leaving 11 bases between them. This CDR3 has 14 residues. CDR3 bases: TGTGCCAGCAGTCCTACGAGAGATGGAAACACCATATATTTT. It is translated as CASSPTRDGNTIYF.

This rearrangement joins TRBV4-3 to TRBJ1-2; weak D call: TRBD1 (5 bases). This CDR3 region has 14 residues. V was cut by 4 bases and J by 2 bases, with 11 bases left in between. Per the germline V gene, CDR1 is LGHNA and CDR2 is YSLEER. CDR3 loop: CASSPGRQNYGYTF. The CDR3 DNA follows: TGCGCCAGCAGCCCAGGGCGGCAAAACTATGGCTACACCTTC.

The gene calls are TRBV19 and TRBJ2-7, with 12 bases fitting TRBD2. The CDR3 is 17 amino acids. Germline V gives CDR1 LNHDA, CDR2 SQIVND (reference sequence). The trim removed 4 bases at V and 1 base at J, leaving 8 bases unmatched. CDR3 nucleotides: TGTGCCAGTAGTACTGAGACTAGCGGGAGCTTATCCTACGAGCAGTACTTC. This translates into CASSTETSGSLSYEQYF.

The V call is TRBV5-8, the J call TRBJ2-7, with D perhaps TRBD2 (6 bases). With 7 bases removed from V and 0 bases from J, the gap between germline ends came to 11 bases. Germline V gene data show CDR1 as SGHTS and CDR2 as YDEGEE. The CDR3 is 13 residues long. The CDR3: CASGTLNSYEQYF. DNA of the CDR3: TGTGCCAGCGGGACTCTGAACTCCTACGAGCAGTACTTC.

The CDR3 here is CASSQVQSLAGSHEQYF. DNA for the CDR3: TGCGCCAGCAGCCAAGTACAATCGCTAGCGGGATCCCACGAGCAGTACTTC. This chain links TRBV4-3 with TRBJ2-7; 9 nucleotides match TRBD2. V lost 1 base, J lost 5 bases, and 12 bases stayed unmatched. The germline CDR1 and CDR2 sequences are LGHNA and YSLEER. The CDR3 totals 17 residues.

The chain carries TRBV19 and TRBJ1-1; D remains ambiguous. The CDR3 spans 18 residues. The germline V gene has CDR1 LNHDA and CDR2 SQIVND (reference sequence). The ends were cut back, 4 bases at V and 0 bases at J, with 21 bases in the middle. CDR3 in DNA: TGTGCCAGTAGTAGCCCGGAGGACGGAGGCGCCATGAACACTGAAGCTTTCTTT. It translates to CASSSPEDGGAMNTEAFF.

The rearrangement uses TRBV6-1 and TRBJ1-5, with 10 positions matching TRBD1. Germline V gene lookup returns CDR1 MNHNS and CDR2 SASEGT. This CDR3 has 18 amino acids. Trimming cost V 4 bases and J 4 bases; bases outside gene matches: 13. The CDR3 region has the DNA TGTGCCAGCAGTGGCCGGGACAGGGGAGAAAAGGGAAATCAGCCCCAGCATTTT. Protein sequence: CASSGRDRGEKGNQPQHF.